A selection of T cell receptor beta chains follows, all from one sample in a study of blood T cell repertoires in COVID-19. Only in-frame clones appear in the TCRdb table, and some are missing; sequencing was by immunoSEQ multiplex PCR. This sample carries about 210,000 clones, around 83% of them seen once, and the ten largest clones take under 30%. Sequenced: PBMCs or T cells enriched from blood (not recorded which). These receptors all come from a woman between 40 and 55 years old in a cohort exposed to, infected with or recovered from COVID-19 (not recorded which). The CDR3 runs from the conserved cysteine through the conserved F or W. Fields, in order: V gene, D gene, J gene, CDR3 protein. D genes are given only for firm matches.

V: TRBV30
D: -
J: TRBJ1-1
CDR3: CAWSVHAERTEAFF

V: TRBV27
D: TRBD2
J: TRBJ2-2
CDR3: CASTLSGRSTGELFF

V: TRBV4-3
D: -
J: TRBJ2-7
CDR3: CASSRGQQRYEQYF

V: TRBV9
D: -
J: TRBJ1-3
CDR3: CASSVDPIEGNTIYF

V: TRBV4-2
D: TRBD2
J: TRBJ2-7
CDR3: CASSQEGTGGSYEQYF

V: TRBV13
D: -
J: TRBJ1-3
CDR3: CASSWNDARGHTIYF

V: TRBV9
D: TRBD2
J: TRBJ2-7
CDR3: CASSVSGKGEQYF

V: TRBV7-8
D: -
J: TRBJ1-2
CDR3: CASTYGGANYGYTF

V: TRBV5-1
D: TRBD1
J: TRBJ2-7
CDR3: CASSLGQSGSYEQYF

V: TRBV4-1
D: -
J: TRBJ1-1
CDR3: CASSQESPANTEAFF

V: TRBV12-3/TRBV12-4
D: TRBD1
J: TRBJ1-6
CDR3: CATNRGSSPLHF

V: TRBV14
D: TRBD2
J: TRBJ2-7
CDR3: CASSLLAGATSYEQYF

V: TRBV5-4
D: -
J: TRBJ1-1
CDR3: CASSSPRGDSQRGTEAFF

V: TRBV5-1
D: -
J: TRBJ1-2
CDR3: CASSVTGEDYGYTF

V: TRBV4-1
D: -
J: TRBJ1-3
CDR3: CASSQGGASGNTIYF

V: TRBV14
D: TRBD2
J: TRBJ2-3
CDR3: CASSQTKERETDTQYF

V: TRBV28
D: TRBD2
J: TRBJ2-2
CDR3: CASSSGGTNTGELFF

V: TRBV3-1/TRBV3-2
D: -
J: TRBJ2-2
CDR3: CASNDFGDTGELFF

V: TRBV3-1/TRBV3-2
D: TRBD1
J: TRBJ2-5
CDR3: CASSPLLGTVQETQYF

V: TRBV19
D: TRBD2
J: TRBJ2-1
CDR3: CASSRAEQTRGRGYEQFF

V: TRBV2
D: TRBD2
J: TRBJ2-1
CDR3: CASKGLAGGVGFHEQFF

V: TRBV25-1
D: TRBD1
J: TRBJ1-6
CDR3: CASRDSKNSPLHF

V: TRBV7-2
D: TRBD1
J: TRBJ1-5
CDR3: CASSLVSGDRANQPQHF

V: TRBV5-1
D: -
J: TRBJ1-1
CDR3: CASQAGAEAFF

V: TRBV24-1
D: -
J: TRBJ2-3
CDR3: CATSGPSAGSTDTQYF

V: TRBV25-1
D: -
J: TRBJ2-2
CDR3: CASSDRENTGELFF

V: TRBV19
D: -
J: TRBJ1-2
CDR3: CASSTGSNGYTF

V: TRBV6-4
D: TRBD1
J: TRBJ2-5
CDR3: CASSQDRTETQYF

V: TRBV5-1
D: TRBD2
J: TRBJ2-7
CDR3: CASSLEGGVYEQYF

V: TRBV6-5
D: -
J: TRBJ1-1
CDR3: CASSSQTLNTEAFF

V: TRBV6-5
D: TRBD1
J: TRBJ1-2
CDR3: CASSSDRESLGYTF

V: TRBV3-1/TRBV3-2
D: -
J: TRBJ1-5
CDR3: CASSQGIGINQPQHF

V: TRBV29-1
D: -
J: TRBJ2-7
CDR3: CSVEDARVSSYEQYF

V: TRBV3-1/TRBV3-2
D: -
J: TRBJ1-1
CDR3: CASRDTSWGDTEAFF

V: TRBV4-1
D: -
J: TRBJ2-3
CDR3: CASSQDNPSAFGTDTQYF

V: TRBV7-9
D: TRBD1
J: TRBJ1-3
CDR3: CASSPPTGGLENTIYF

V: TRBV5-1
D: -
J: TRBJ2-1
CDR3: CASSPRQTLYNEQFF

V: TRBV6-6
D: TRBD1
J: TRBJ1-5
CDR3: CASSVGLGGQGGLGNQPQHF

V: TRBV6-5
D: -
J: TRBJ1-5
CDR3: CASSYAGANQPQHF

V: TRBV10-2
D: -
J: TRBJ1-1
CDR3: CASSESVGGTAEAFF